This TCR beta chain was captured by sequencing in a study of blood T cells in healthy people across ages. Overall study: Capture via template switching afforded approximately one barcoded beta molecule per two T cells.

PBMCs were isolated at a quantity of at least 6 million per sample. Through a sample-barcoded 5' primer and a J-beta primer mix, a second PCR was run for roughly 7 to 12 cycles. TCRdb called the 5' RACE reads again in MiXCR, with one record for every CDR3 protein. This table holds about a million distinct CDR3 sequences, around 48% found once. Study conclusions and caveats: Both naive CD4+ cell counts and diversity were greater in long-lived donors than in aged donors.

V was clipped by 4 bases and J by 0 bases, with 16 bases between them. The CDR3 consists of 18 residues. In germline, CDR1 is MGHRA, CDR2 YSYEKL. This clonotype was recorded a few times. Its cognate antigen is unknown. The V call is TRBV4-1, the J call TRBJ1-6; D not certain. Sequenced input: blood. The TCR sequence derives from a man aged 30 to 39 in good health. CDR3 bases: TGCGCCAGCAGCCTAACTCCATCCGTGGGCTCCTATAATTCACCCCTCCACTTT. Encoded protein: CASSLTPSVGSYNSPLHF.